This T cell receptor (beta chain) is from a study of blood T cell repertoires in COVID-19. About the study: Specimens from acute and convalescent COVID-19 originated in the United States, Italy and Spain. PBMCs, B-cell-depleted T cells, or T cells provided the cDNA or gDNA that made up the material.

As processed by the authors: Reference gene primers were amplified, and this amplification served to estimate nucleated cell counts. Data came from immunoSEQ multiplex PCR; TCRdb stores just in-frame clones and leaves some out. That table supplies the V and J calls and clone size; D and trimming were determined from the DNA. This sample has 150,000 to 200,000 clones, with approximately 88% found just once. This clonotype originated in a woman in her 30s with acute or convalescent COVID-19. The sequenced material came from peripheral blood.

As DNA, the CDR3 is TGTGCCAGCAGCTTACAGGCTCTAACCCTGGCCGAGCAGTACTTC. Amino acids: CASSLQALTLAEQYF. The rearrangement uses TRBV7-2 and TRBJ2-7, with D unclear. The CDR3 covers 15 residues. Germline assignment: CDR1 SGHTA and CDR2 FQGNSA. V lost 2 bases and J 6 bases, leaving 17 bases between the germline ends.